This record looks at one T cell receptor (beta chain) sequence and its context. Its antigen is still unknown. At the DNA level, this CDR3 is encoded by other sequences in the same sample as well. Every isolated RNA sample was fully reverse transcribed, so sequencing captured expressed TCRB transcripts. Repertoires were generated with immunoSEQ multiplex PCR, while TCRdb's copy carries only in-frame clones and drops some. The sample holds under 400,000 clones; 10% to 15% are singletons and the top ten take 0.008% to 0.011%. The data are from a study of beta chain features in type 1 diabetes. Study findings and constraints: For Type 1 diabetes patients, all four CD4+ subsets carried TCRB CDR3s that were moderately but significantly shorter.

The CDR3 contains 15 residues. With V trimmed by 3 bases and J by 3 bases, 6 bases remained unmatched. Germline CDR1 is LNHNV and CDR2 is YYDKDF (reference sequence). Populations obtained by sorting all exceeded 98% purity. Input material: naive CD4+ T cells from blood. The chain recombines TRBV15 with TRBJ2-7; 9 nucleotides agree with TRBD1. This receptor was taken from a woman aged 18-29 years with type 1 diabetes. CDR3 amino acids: CATSRTGGVIYEQYF. As DNA, the CDR3 is TGTGCCACCAGCAGGACAGGGGGGGTTATCTACGAGCAGTACTTC.